This entry concerns a single TCR beta chain. As yet, its antigen is unknown. This record belongs to a study of T cell responses to AZD1222 COVID-19 vaccine. General study points: Scientists sampled the repertoires only once the peak T cell response had passed. Donors were largely white British and mainly female; clonal diversity was possibly underestimated. Only a handful of people who got AZD1222 tested seropositive at baseline.

The CDR3 totals 15 residues. Deletions cut 1 base from V and 4 bases from J, with 13 bases between. Germline-derived CDR1 and CDR2 are SGHVS and FQNEAQ. The repertoire was sequenced with immunoSEQ multiplex PCR; TCRdb's copy has only in-frame clones and lacks some. The data show tens of thousands of clones, roughly nine tenths seen once. The TCR sequence derives from an adult in good health. Material: peripheral blood, obtained on day 0 of AZD1222 vaccination. The chain is built from TRBV7-8 and TRBJ1-2, with D tentatively TRBD1 (6 bases). CDR3 residues: CASSLEGGTGYGYTF. The DNA of the CDR3 is TGTGCCAGCAGCTTAGAAGGGGGGACGGGCTATGGCTACACCTTC.